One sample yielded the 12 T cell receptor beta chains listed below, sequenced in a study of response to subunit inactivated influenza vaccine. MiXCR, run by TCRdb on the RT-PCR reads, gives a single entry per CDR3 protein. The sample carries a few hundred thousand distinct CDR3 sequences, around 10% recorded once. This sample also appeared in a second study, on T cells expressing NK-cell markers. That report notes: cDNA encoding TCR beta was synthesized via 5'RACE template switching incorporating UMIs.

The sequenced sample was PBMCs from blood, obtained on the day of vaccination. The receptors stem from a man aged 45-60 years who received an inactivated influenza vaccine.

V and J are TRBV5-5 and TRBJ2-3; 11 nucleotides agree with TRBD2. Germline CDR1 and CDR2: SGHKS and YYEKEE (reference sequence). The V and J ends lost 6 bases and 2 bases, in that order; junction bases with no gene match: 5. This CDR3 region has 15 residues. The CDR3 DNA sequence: TGTGCCAGCACCCTAGCGGGGGGACCCACAGATACGCAGTATTTT. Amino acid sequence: CASTLAGGPTDTQYF.

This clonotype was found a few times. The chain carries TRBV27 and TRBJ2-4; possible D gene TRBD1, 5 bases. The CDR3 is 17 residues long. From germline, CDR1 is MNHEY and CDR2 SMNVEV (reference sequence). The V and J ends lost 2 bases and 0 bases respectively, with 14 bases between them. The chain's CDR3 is CASSLQAGFLAKNIQYF. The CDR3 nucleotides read TGTGCCAGCAGTTTACAGGCAGGGTTTCTAGCCAAAAACATTCAGTACTTC.

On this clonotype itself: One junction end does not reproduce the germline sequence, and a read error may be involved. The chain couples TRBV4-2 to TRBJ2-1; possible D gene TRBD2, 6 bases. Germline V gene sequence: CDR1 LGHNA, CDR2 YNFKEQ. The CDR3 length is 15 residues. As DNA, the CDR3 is TGTGCCAGCAGCCAAGATGGGGGAGGTTACAGTGAGCAGTTCTTC. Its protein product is CASSQDGGGYSEQFF.

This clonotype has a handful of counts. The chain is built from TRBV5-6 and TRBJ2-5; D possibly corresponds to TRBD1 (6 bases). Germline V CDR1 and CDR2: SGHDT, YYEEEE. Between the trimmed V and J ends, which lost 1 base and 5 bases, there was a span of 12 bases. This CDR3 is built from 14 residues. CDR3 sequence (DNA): TGTGCCAGCAGCTTGACGGGACATCGGGAGACCCAGTACTTC. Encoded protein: CASSLTGHRETQYF.

This CDR3 reads CASSLAVGQTTTQYF. CDR3 coding DNA: TGTGCCAGCAGCTTAGCGGTGGGACAGACAACAACGCAGTATTTT. The gene calls are TRBV7-2 and TRBJ2-3; TRBD1 agrees at 7 bases. V lost 0 bases, J lost 9 bases, and 9 bases stayed unmatched. Germline assignment: CDR1 SGHTA and CDR2 FQGNSA. The CDR3 has 15 residues.

DNA for the CDR3: TGTGCCAGCAGCTCGATGAGGACGTCCTACGAGCAGTACTTC. It specifies CASSSMRTSYEQYF. The chain links TRBV7-2 to TRBJ2-7; D not certain. CDR1 SGHTA and CDR2 FQGNSA come from the germline V gene. CDR3 length: 14 amino acids. V was clipped by 4 bases and J by 1 base, with 11 bases between them.

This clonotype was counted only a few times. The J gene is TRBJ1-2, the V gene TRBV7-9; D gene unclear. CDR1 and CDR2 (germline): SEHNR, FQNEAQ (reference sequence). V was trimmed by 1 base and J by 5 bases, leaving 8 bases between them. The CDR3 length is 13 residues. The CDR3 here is CASSLGGWYGYTF. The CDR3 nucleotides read TGTGCCAGCAGCTTAGGTGGCTGGTATGGCTACACCTTC. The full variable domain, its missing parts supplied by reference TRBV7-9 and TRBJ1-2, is DTGVSQNPRHKITKRGQNVTFRCDPISEHNRLYWYRQTLGQGPEFLTYFQNEAQLEKSRLLSDRFSAERPKGSFSTLEIQRTEQGDSAMYLCASSLGGWYGYTFGSGTRLTVV.

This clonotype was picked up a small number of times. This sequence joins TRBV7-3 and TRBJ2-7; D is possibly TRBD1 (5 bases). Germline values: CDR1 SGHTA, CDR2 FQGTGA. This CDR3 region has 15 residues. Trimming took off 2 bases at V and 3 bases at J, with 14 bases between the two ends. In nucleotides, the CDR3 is TGTGCCAGCAGCTTATGGCCAGGGCAAGGCTACGAGCAGTACTTC. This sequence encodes CASSLWPGQGYEQYF.

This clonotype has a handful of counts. In DNA, the CDR3 is TGTGCCAGCAGCTTAGGGGACAGTTCCCAGTACTTC. This codes for CASSLGDSSQYF. The V call is TRBV11-2, the J call TRBJ2-5; 7 bases align to TRBD1. J lost 9 bases, V lost 1 base, and 2 bases had no gene match. The CDR3 spans 12 residues. Germline assignment: CDR1 SGHAT and CDR2 FQNNGV.

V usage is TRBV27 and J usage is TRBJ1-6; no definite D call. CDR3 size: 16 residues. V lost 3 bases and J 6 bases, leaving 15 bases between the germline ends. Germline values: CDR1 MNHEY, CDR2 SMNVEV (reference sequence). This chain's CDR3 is CASSFSTSAGNSPLHF. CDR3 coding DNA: TGTGCCAGCAGTTTTTCTACCTCAGCTGGTAATTCACCCCTCCACTTT.

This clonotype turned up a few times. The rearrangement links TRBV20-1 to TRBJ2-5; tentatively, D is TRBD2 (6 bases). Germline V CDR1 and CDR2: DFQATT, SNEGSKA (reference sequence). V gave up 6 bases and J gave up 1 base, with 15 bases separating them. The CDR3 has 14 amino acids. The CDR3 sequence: CSATRTSSQETQYF. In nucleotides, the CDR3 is TGCAGTGCCACCCGCACTAGCAGCCAAGAGACCCAGTACTTC.

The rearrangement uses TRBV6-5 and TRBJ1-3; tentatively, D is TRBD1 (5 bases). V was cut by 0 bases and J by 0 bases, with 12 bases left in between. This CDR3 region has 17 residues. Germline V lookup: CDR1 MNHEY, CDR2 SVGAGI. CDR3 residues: CASSYSQGYVSGNTIYF. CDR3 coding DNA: TGTGCCAGCAGTTACTCGCAGGGCTATGTCTCTGGAAACACCATATATTTT.